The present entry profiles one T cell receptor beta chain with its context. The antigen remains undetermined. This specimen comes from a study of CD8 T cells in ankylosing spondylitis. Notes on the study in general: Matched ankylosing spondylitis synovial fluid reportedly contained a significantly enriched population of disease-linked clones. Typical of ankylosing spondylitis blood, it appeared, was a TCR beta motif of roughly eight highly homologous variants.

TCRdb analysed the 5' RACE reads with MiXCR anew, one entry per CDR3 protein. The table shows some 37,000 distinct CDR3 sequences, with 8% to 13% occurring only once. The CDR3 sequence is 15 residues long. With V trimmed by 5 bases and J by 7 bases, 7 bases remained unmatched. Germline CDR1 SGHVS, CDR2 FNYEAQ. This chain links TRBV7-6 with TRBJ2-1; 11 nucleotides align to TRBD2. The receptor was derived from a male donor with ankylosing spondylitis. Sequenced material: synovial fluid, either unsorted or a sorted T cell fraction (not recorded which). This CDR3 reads CASSPTSGSRNEQFF. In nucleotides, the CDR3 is TGTGCCAGCAGCCCCACTAGCGGGAGTCGTAATGAGCAGTTCTTC.